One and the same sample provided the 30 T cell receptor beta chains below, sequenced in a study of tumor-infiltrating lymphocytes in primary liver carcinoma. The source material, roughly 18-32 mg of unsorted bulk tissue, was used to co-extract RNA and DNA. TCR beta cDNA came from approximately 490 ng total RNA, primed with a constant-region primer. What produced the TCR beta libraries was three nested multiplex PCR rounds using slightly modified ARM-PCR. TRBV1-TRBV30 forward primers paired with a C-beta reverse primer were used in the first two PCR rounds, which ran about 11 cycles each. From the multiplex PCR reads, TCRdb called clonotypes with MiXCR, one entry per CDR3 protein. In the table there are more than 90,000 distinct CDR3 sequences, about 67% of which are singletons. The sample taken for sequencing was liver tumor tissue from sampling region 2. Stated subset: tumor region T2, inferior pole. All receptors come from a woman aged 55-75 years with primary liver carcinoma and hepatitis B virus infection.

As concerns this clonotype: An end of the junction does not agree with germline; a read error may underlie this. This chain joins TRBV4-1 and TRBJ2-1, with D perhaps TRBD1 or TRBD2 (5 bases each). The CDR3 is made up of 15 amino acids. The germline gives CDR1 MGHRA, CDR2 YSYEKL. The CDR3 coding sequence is TGCACCAGCAGCCAAGCTAAGGGGTTAGCGTCTGAGCAGTTCTTC. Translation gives CTSSQAKGLASEQFF.

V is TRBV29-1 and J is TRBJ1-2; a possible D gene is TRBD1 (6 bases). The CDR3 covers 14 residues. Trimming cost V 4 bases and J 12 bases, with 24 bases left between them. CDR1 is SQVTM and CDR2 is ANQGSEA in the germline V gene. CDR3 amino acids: CSVVGDTINYGHTF. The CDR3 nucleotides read TGCAGCGTTGTGGGGGACACCATTAACTATGGTCACACCTTC.

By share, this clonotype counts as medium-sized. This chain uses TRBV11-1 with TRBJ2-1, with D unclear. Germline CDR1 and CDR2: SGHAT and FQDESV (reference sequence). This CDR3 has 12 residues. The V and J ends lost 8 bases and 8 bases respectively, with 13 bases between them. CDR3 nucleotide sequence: TGTGCCAGCCGACATACCCGGGATGAGCAGTTCTTC. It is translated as CASRHTRDEQFF.

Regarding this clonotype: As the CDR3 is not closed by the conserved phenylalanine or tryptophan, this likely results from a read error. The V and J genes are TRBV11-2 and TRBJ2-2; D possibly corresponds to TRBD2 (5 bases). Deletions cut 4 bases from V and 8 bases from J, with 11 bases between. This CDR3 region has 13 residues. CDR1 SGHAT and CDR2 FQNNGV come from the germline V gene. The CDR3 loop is CASSSDRTGELFY. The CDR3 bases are TGTGCCAGCAGCTCTGATAGGACTGGGGAGCTGTTTTAT.

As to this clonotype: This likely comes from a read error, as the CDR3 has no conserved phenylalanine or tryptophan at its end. The CDR3 nucleotides read TGTGCCAGCAGCCCCGAGAGGGGTGGATATAGCGGCCGCACAGATATGCAGTATCTT. It translates to CASSPERGGYSGRTDMQYL. The rearrangement joins TRBV11-2 to TRBJ2-3; D possibly corresponds to TRBD2 (6 bases). The CDR3 spans 19 residues. Germline V gives CDR1 SGHAT, CDR2 FQNNGV.

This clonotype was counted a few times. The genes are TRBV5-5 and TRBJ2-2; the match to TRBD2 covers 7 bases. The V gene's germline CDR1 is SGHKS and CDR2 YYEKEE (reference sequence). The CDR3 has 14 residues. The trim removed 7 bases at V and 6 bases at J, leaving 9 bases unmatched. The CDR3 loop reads CASGGGMDAGELFF. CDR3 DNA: TGTGCCAGCGGGGGGGGTATGGATGCCGGGGAGCTGTTTTTT.

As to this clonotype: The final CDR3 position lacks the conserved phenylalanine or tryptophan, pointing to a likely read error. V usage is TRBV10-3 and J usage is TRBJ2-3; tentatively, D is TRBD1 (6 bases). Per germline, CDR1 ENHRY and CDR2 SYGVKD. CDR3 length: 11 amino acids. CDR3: CATTQGDTQYL. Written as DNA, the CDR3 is TGCGCCACTACACAGGGCGATACGCAGTATTTA.

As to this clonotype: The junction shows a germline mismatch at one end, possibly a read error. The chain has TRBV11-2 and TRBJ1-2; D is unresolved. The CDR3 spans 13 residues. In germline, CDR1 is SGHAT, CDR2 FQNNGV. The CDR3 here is CASSYQDSYGYTF. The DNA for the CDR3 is TGTGCCAGTAGCTATCAGGATAGTTATGGCTACACCTTC.

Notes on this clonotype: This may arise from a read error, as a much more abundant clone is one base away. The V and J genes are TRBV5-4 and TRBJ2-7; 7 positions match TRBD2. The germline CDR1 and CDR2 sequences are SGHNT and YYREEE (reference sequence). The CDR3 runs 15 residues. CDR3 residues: CASSPTSDSTYEQHF. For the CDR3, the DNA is TGTGCCAGCAGCCCTACTAGCGACTCTACCTACGAGCAGCACTTC.

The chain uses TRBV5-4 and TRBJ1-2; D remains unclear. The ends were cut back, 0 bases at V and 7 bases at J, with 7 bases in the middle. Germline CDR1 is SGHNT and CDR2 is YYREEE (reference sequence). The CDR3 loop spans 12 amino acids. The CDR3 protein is CASSLEISGYTF. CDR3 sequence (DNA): TGTGCCAGCAGCTTGGAGATCAGTGGCTACACCTTC.

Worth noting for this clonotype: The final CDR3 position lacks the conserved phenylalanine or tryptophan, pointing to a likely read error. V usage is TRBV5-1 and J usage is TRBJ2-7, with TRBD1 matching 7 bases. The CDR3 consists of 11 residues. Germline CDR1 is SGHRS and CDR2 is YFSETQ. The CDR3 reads CTSSLDREQYL. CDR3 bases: TGCACCAGCAGCTTGGACAGGGAGCAGTACCTC.

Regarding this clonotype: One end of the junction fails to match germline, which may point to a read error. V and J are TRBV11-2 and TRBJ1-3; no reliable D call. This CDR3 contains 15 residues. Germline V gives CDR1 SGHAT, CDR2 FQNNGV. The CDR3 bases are TGTGCCAGCAGCCTAGAACTCGGCCTAATAAACACTATATATTTT. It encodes CASSLELGLINTIYF.

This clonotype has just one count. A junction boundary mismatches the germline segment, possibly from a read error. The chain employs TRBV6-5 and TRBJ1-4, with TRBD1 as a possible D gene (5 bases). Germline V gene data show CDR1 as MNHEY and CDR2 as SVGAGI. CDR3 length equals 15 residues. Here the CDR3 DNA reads TGTGCCAGCAATTACATGGGACTCACCGGGGAAAAACTGTTTTTT. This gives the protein CASNYMGLTGEKLFF.

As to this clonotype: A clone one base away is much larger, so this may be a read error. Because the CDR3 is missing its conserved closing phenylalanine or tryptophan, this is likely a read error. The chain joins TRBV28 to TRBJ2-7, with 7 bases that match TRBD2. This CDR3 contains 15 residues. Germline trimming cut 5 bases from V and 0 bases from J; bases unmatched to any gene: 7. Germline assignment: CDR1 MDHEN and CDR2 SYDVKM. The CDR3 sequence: CASSPSGTDSYEQYI. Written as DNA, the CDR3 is TGTGCCAGCAGTCCCAGCGGGACCGACTCCTACGAGCAGTACATC.

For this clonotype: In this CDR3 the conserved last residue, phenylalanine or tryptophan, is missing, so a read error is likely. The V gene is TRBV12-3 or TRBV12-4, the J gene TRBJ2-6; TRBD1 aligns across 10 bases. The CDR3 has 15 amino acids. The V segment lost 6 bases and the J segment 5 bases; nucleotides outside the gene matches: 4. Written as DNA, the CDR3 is TGTGCCAGCAGCGGGGGACAGGGGTGGGCCAACGTCCTGACTATC. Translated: CASSGGQGWANVLTI.

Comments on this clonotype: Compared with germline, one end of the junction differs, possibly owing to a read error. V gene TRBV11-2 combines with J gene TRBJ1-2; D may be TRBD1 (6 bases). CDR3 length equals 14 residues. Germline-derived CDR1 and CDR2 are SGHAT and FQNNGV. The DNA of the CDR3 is TGTGTCAGCAGCTCCCGGGGGGGCCCGGGAGGATACACCTTC. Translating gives CVSSSRGGPGGYTF.

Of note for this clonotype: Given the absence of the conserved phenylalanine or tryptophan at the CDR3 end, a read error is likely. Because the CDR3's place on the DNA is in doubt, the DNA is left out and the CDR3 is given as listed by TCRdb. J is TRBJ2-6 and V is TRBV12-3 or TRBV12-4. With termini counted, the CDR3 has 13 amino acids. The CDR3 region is CASSLAGANVLSI.

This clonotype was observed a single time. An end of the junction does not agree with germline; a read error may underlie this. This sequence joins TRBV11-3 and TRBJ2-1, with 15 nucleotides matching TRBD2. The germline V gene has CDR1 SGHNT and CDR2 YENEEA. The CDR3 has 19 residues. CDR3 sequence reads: CASSARQGGLAGGINEQFF. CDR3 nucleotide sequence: TGTGCCAGCAGCGCCAGACAGGGGGGACTAGCGGGAGGAATCAATGAGCAATTCTTC. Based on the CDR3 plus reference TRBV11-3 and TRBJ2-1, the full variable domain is EAGVVQSPRYKIIEKKQPVAFWCNPISGHNTLYWYLQNLGQGPELLIRYENEEAVDDSQLPKDRFSAERLKGVDSTLKIQPAELGDSAVYLCASSARQGGLAGGINEQFFGPGTRLTVL.

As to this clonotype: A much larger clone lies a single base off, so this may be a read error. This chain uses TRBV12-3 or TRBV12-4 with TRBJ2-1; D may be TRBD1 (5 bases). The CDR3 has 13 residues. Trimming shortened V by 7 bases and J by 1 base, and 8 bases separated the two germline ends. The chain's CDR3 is CASMQGSYNEQFF. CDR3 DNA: TGTGCCAGCATGCAGGGATCCTACAATGAGCAGTTCTTC.

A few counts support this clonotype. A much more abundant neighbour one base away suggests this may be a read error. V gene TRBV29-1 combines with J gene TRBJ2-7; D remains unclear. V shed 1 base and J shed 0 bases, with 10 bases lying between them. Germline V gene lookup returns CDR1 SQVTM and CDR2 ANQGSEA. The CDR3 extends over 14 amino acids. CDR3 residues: CSVEGHISSYEQYF. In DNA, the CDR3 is TGCAGCGTTGAAGGCCACATCAGCTCCTACGAGCAGTACTTC.

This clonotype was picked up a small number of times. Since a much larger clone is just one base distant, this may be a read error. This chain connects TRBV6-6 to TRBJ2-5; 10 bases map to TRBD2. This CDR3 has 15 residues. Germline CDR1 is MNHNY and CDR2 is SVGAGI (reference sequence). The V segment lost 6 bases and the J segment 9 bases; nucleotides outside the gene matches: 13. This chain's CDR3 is CASSRAGGPGEAQYF. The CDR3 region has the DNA TGTGCCAGCAGCAGAGCGGGAGGGCCGGGGGAGGCCCAGTACTTC.

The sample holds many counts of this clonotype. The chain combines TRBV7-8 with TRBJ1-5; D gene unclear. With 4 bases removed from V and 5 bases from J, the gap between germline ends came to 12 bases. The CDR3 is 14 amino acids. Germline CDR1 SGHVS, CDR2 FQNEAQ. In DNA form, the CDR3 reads TGTGCCAGCAGCTGGACTAGGAGGGATCAGCCCCAGCATTTT. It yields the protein CASSWTRRDQPQHF. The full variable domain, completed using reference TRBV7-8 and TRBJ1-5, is GAGVSQSPRYKVAKRGQDVALRCDPISGHVSLFWYQQALGQGPEFLTYFQNEAQLDKSGLPSDRFFAERPEGSVSTLKIQRTQQEDSAVYLCASSWTRRDQPQHFGDGTRLSIL.

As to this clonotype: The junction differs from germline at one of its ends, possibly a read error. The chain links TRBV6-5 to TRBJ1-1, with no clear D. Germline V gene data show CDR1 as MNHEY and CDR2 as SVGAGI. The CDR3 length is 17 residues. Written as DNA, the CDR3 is TGTGTCAGCAGTTACTTGGTCAGGCGGTGGTTCAACACTGAAGCTTTCTTT. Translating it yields CVSSYLVRRWFNTEAFF.

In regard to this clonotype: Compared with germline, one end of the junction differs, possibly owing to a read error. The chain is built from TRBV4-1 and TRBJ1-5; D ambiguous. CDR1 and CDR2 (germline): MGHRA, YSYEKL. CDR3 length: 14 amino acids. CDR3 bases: TGCGCCAGCAGCCCAATCGAGACGGATCGGCCCCAGCATTTC. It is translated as CASSPIETDRPQHF.

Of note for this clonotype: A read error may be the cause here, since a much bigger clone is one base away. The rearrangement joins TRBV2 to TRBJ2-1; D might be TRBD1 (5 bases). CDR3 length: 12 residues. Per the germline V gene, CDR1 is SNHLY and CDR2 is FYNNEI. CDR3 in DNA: TGTGCCAGCGGTGAACAGGCCGGTTTAAGGTTCTTC. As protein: CASGEQAGLRFF.

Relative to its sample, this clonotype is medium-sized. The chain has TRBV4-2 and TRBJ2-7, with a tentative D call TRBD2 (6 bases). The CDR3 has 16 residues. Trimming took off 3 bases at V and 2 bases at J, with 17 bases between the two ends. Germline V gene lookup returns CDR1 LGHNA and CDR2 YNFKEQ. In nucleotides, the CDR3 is TGTGCCAGCAGCCAGTCCCAGAGGGAGGCTACCTACGAGCAGTACTTC. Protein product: CASSQSQREATYEQYF.

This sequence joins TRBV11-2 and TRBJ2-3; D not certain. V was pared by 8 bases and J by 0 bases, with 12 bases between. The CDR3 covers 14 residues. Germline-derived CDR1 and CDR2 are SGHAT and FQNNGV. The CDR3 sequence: CASDLAGSTDTQYF. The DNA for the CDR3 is TGTGCCAGCGACTTAGCTGGGAGCACAGATACGCAGTATTTT.

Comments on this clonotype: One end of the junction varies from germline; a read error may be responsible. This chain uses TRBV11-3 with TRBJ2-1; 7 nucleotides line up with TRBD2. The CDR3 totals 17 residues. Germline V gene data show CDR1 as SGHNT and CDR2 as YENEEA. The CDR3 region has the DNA TGTGCTAGCAGTTTAGGTCGGGGGGAGAGGGGTGTCGATGAGCAGTTCTTC. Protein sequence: CASSLGRGERGVDEQFF.

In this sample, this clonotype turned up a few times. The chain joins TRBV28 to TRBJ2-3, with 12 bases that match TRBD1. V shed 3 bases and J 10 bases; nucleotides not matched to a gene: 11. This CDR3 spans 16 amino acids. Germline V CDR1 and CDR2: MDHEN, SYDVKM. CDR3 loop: CASSFSPGQGARAQYF. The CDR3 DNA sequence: TGTGCCAGCAGTTTTTCTCCGGGACAGGGGGCTCGGGCGCAGTATTTT.

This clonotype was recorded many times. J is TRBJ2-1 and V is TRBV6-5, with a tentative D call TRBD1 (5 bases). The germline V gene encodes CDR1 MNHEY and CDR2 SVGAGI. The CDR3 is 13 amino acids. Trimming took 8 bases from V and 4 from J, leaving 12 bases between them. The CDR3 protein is CASRRGSYNEQFF. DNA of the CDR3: TGTGCCAGCCGTAGGGGCAGTTACAATGAGCAGTTCTTC.